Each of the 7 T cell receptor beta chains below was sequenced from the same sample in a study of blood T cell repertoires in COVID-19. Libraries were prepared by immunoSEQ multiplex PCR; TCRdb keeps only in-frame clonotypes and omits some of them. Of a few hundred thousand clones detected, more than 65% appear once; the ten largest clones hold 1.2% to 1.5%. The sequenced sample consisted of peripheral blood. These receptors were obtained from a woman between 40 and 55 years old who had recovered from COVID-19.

The chain's CDR3 is CASSQDRQTGYASYEQYF. CDR3 coding DNA: TGCGCCAGCAGCCAAGATCGCCAGACAGGGTATGCCTCCTACGAGCAGTACTTC. V and J are TRBV4-3 and TRBJ2-7; 7 bases agree with TRBD1. V was clipped by 0 bases and J by 0 bases; unmatched bases: 11. Per the germline V gene, CDR1 is LGHNA and CDR2 is YSLEER. The CDR3 length is 18 residues.

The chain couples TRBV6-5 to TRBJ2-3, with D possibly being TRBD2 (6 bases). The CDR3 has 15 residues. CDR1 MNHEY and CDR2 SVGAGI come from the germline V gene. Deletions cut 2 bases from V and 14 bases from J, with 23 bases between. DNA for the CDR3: TGTGCCAGCAGTTACGACCCGTCATCGGGAGAAAAGGTGTATTTT. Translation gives CASSYDPSSGEKVYF.

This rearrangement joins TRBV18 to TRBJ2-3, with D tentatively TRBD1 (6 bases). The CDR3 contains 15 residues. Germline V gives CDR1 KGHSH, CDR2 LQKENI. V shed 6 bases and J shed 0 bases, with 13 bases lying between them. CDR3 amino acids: CASSPQGPSTDTQYF. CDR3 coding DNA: TGTGCCAGCTCGCCTCAGGGGCCTAGCACAGATACGCAGTATTTT.

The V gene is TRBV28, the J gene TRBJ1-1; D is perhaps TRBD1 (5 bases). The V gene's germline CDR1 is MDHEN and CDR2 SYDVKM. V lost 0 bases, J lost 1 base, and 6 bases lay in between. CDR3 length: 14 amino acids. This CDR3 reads CASSLWGGNTEAFF. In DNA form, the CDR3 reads TGTGCCAGCAGTTTATGGGGGGGGAACACTGAAGCTTTCTTT.

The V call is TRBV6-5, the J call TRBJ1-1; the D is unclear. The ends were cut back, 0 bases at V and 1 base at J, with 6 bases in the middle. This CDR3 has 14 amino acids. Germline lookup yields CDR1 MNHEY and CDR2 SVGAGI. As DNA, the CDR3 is TGTGCCAGCAGTTACTCGGAGGGGAACACTGAAGCTTTCTTT. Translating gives CASSYSEGNTEAFF.

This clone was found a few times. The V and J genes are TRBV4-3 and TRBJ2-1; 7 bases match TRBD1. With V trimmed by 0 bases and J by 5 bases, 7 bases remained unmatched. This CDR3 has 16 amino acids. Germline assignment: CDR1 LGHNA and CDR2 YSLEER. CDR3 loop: CASSQEVRQGNNEQFF. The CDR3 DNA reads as TGCGCCAGCAGCCAAGAGGTGAGACAGGGAAACAATGAGCAGTTCTTC.

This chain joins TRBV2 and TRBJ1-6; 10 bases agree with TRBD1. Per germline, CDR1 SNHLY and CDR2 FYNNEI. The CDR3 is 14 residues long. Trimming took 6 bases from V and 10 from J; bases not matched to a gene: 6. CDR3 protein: CASSGGTGDSPLHF. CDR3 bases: TGTGCCAGCAGCGGCGGGACAGGGGACTCACCCCTCCACTTT. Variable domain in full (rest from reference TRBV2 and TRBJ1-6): EPEVTQTPSHQVTQMGQEVILRCVPISNHLYFYWYRQILGQKVEFLVSFYNNEISEKSEIFDDQFSVERPDGSNFTLKIRSTKLEDSAMYFCASSGGTGDSPLHFGNGTRLTVT.